These T cell receptor beta chains were read from a single sample in a study of CD8+ T cells in alopecia areata. Assay used: immunoSEQ multiplex PCR; TCRdb lists only in-frame clones, some missing. The data contain under 150,000 clones, around two thirds of them singletons. Sequenced sample: CD8+ T cells sorted from blood. Receptor source: a human donor in good health. Each CDR3 is given with its conserved first and last residue. The D gene is left open where the match is weak. Size is omitted from some rows. Given values are once, few, many or a class for expanded clones.

CSVGLGTEAFF	TGCAGCGTGGGCCTGGGTACTGAAGCTTTCTTT	.	TRBV29-1	TRBJ1-1	.
CASSQDNSGANVLTF	TGCGCCAGCAGCCAAGACAACTCTGGGGCCAACGTCCTGACTTTC	few	TRBV4-1	TRBJ2-6	.
CSAQNTEAFF	TGCAGCGCCCAAAACACTGAAGCTTTCTTT	.	TRBV29-1	TRBJ1-1	.
CASSLRLAAHEQYF	TGTGCCAGCAGCTTACGACTAGCGGCCCACGAGCAGTACTTC	.	TRBV5-4	TRBJ2-7	TRBD2
CSVEAANTGELFF	TGCAGCGTTGAGGCCGCCAACACCGGGGAGCTGTTTTTT	many	TRBV29-1	TRBJ2-2	.
CASSTGTYEQYF	TGTGCCAGCAGCACAGGAACATACGAGCAGTACTTC	.	TRBV25-1	TRBJ2-7	.
CASSSGRFDSTYEQYF	TGTGCCAGCAGCTCAGGTAGGTTCGACAGTACCTACGAGCAGTACTTC	.	TRBV5-6	TRBJ2-7	.
CASSLGQGLYEQYF	TGTGCCAGCAGTCTCGGACAGGGTCTCTACGAGCAGTACTTC	.	TRBV28	TRBJ2-7	TRBD1
CATSSPGQGSYEQYF	TGTGCCACCAGCAGTCCGGGACAGGGTTCCTACGAGCAGTACTTC	.	TRBV15	TRBJ2-7	TRBD1
CSGNRGSTGELFF	TGCAGCGGGAACAGGGGCTCTACCGGGGAGCTGTTTTTT	.	TRBV29-1	TRBJ2-2	TRBD1
CASSSPVSNEQFF	TGCGCCAGCAGCTCCCCTGTCTCGAATGAGCAGTTCTTC	.	TRBV4-1	TRBJ2-1	.
CASSPQRELVETQYF	TGTGCCAGCAGCCCGCAGCGGGAGTTGGTAGAGACCCAGTACTTC	few	TRBV7-9	TRBJ2-5	TRBD2
CSVQGIYEQYF	TGCAGCGTTCAGGGAATCTACGAGCAGTACTTC	few	TRBV29-1	TRBJ2-7	.
CASGLTLGYEQYF	TGCGCCAGCGGATTAACTTTAGGCTACGAGCAGTACTTC	few	TRBV5-1	TRBJ2-7	.
CSVETGINTEAFF	TGCAGCGTTGAAACCGGGATTAACACTGAAGCTTTCTTT	.	TRBV29-1	TRBJ1-1	.
CASSSGTGTHEQFF	TGTGCCAGCAGCTCCGGGACAGGGACGCATGAGCAGTTCTTC	.	TRBV13	TRBJ2-1	TRBD1
CASQGTGPQHF	TGTGCCAGCCAGGGGACGGGCCCCCAGCATTTT	.	TRBV6-5	TRBJ1-5	.
CSVEVQGSYEQYF	TGCAGCGTTGAGGTCCAGGGCTCCTACGAGCAGTACTTC	.	TRBV29-1	TRBJ2-7	.
CASSPGTGSLEAFF	TGTGCCAGCAGCCCCGGGACAGGGAGCCTTGAAGCTTTCTTT	medium-sized	TRBV28	TRBJ1-1	TRBD1
CASNQREDPTDTQYF	TGTGCCAGCAACCAGCGGGAGGACCCCACAGATACGCAGTATTTT	.	TRBV7-9	TRBJ2-3	TRBD2
CASRAGSNLSLNEKLFF	TGCGCCAGCAGGGCAGGGTCGAACCTTAGCCTGAATGAAAAACTGTTTTTT	few	TRBV23-1	TRBJ1-4	.
CASTTGSLGYTF	TGTGCCAGTACGACAGGGTCCCTTGGCTACACCTTC	few	TRBV6-5	TRBJ1-2	TRBD1
CAWSHPDGKNTEAFF	TGTGCCTGGAGCCACCCCGACGGGAAGAACACTGAAGCTTTCTTT	.	TRBV30	TRBJ1-1	.
CASSQDFGEQYF	TGCGCCAGCAGCCAAGATTTTGGCGAGCAGTACTTC	few	TRBV4-1	TRBJ2-7	.
CASSPRWSGNTIYF	TGTGCCAGCAGTCCCCGGTGGTCTGGAAACACCATATATTTT	.	TRBV27	TRBJ1-3	.
CASSLGLAGGSFNEQFF	TGTGCCAGCAGCCTAGGACTAGCGGGAGGATCCTTCAATGAGCAGTTCTTC	.	TRBV7-2	TRBJ2-1	TRBD2
CASSLDLKDEQYF	TGCGCCAGCAGCTTGGACTTAAAGGACGAGCAGTACTTC	.	TRBV5-1	TRBJ2-7	.
CASSLGEGSSYEQYF	TGCGCCAGCAGCTTGGGAGAGGGGAGCTCCTACGAGCAGTACTTC	.	TRBV5-1	TRBJ2-7	.